These 3 T cell receptor beta chains were sequenced from one sample in a study of shared clonotypes between healthy human individuals. Clones were read by immunoSEQ multiplex PCR, and TCRdb kept only the in-frame ones, dropping some. The sample consists of fewer than 3 million clones, roughly 90% of them appearing once. Sequenced: naive CD4+ T cells from PBMCs. The subset is: CD45RA+ positively selected. Every receptor here comes from a man aged 18 to 35 in good health. Some clones in this sample may be carry-over from other donors' samples.

The chain uses TRBV5-8 and TRBJ2-7, with 9 bases fitting TRBD2. This CDR3 comprises 14 residues. Germline V gives CDR1 SGHTS, CDR2 YDEGEE. The V and J ends lost 5 bases and 6 bases, in that order; junction bases with no gene match: 9. CDR3 protein: CASRLAGSGAEQYF. Written as DNA, the CDR3 is TGTGCCAGCAGGCTAGCGGGGAGCGGTGCCGAGCAGTACTTC.

CDR3 DNA: TGTGCACCCATGGCAGGGTTTAGGTATATTTTGAACACTGAAGCTTTCTTT. Amino acids: CAPMAGFRYILNTEAFF. V usage is TRBV27 and J usage is TRBJ1-1; the D gene is possibly TRBD1 (5 bases). Germline CDR1 reads MNHEY; CDR2 reads SMNVEV (reference sequence). The CDR3 sequence is 17 residues long.

For this clone: Additional DNA sequences in this sample encode the identical CDR3. J is TRBJ2-3 and V is TRBV7-3; maybe TRBD2 (5 bases). CDR3 length equals 15 residues. Trimming pared 1 base from V and 0 bases from J, leaving 8 bases between. From germline, CDR1 is SGHTA and CDR2 FQGTGA. CDR3 loop: CASSLIGGSTDTQYF. CDR3 in DNA: TGTGCCAGCAGCTTAATAGGCGGGAGCACAGATACGCAGTATTTT.